This entry is about one T cell receptor beta chain. The assay was immunoSEQ multiplex PCR, and TCRdb's table has in-frame clones only and misses some. Here the sample spans 12,000 to 15,000 clones, about 70% being singletons. This entry comes from a study of T cells after somatic rescue of genetic block. The receptor comes from a boy between 5 and 17 years old. Sequenced material: peripheral blood mononuclear cells (PBMCs).

CDR3 residues: CASSLVRERINEQFF. The CDR3 DNA follows: TGTGCCAGCAGCTTAGTGCGGGAGAGGATCAATGAGCAGTTCTTC. This chain joins TRBV7-9 and TRBJ2-1; the match to TRBD2 covers 7 bases. The V gene end was trimmed by 1 base and the J gene end by 6 bases; junction bases not matched to a gene: 6. Germline CDR1 reads SEHNR; CDR2 reads FQNEAQ (reference sequence). The CDR3 length is 15 residues.